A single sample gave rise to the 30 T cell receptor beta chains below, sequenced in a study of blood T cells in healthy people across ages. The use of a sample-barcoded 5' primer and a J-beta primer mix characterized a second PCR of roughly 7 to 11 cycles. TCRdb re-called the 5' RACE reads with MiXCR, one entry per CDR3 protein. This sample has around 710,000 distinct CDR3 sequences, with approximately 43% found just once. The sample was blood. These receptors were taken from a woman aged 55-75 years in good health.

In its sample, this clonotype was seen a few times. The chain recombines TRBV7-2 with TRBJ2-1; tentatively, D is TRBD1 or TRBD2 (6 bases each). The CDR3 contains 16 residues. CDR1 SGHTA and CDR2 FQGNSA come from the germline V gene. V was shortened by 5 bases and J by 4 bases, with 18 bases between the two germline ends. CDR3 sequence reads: CASSPQGTEGYNEQFF. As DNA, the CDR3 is TGTGCCAGCAGCCCGCAGGGGACTGAGGGGTACAATGAGCAGTTCTTC.

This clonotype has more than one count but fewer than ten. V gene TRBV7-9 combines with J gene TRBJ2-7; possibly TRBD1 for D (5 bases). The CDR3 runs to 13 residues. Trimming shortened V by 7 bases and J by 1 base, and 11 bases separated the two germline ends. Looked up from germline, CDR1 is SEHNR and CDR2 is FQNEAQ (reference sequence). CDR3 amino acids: CASNVDNSYEQYF. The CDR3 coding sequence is TGTGCCAGCAACGTGGACAATTCCTACGAGCAGTACTTC.

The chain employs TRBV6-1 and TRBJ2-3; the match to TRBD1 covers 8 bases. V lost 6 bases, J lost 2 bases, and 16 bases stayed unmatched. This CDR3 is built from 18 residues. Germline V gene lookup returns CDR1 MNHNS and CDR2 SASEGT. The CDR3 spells CASRVGQGYPRDTDTQYF. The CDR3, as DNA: TGTGCCAGCAGAGTCGGACAGGGATACCCTAGGGACACAGATACGCAGTATTTT.

The CDR3 DNA sequence: TGTGCCAGCAGCCACCCGAGGTGGGGGGGCCTAGCAGATACGCAGTATTTT. It codes for CASSHPRWGGLADTQYF. V gene TRBV14 combines with J gene TRBJ2-3, with a possible D match to TRBD2 (7 bases). Germline CDR1 and CDR2: SGHDN and FVKESK. The CDR3 is 17 residues long. Between the trimmed V and J ends, which lost 3 bases and 4 bases, there was a span of 20 bases.

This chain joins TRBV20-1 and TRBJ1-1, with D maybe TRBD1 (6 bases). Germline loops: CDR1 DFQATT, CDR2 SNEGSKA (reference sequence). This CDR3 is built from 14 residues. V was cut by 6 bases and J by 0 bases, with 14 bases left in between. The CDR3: CSAAAGTLNTEAFF. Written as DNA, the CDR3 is TGCAGTGCCGCTGCCGGGACACTGAACACTGAAGCTTTCTTT.

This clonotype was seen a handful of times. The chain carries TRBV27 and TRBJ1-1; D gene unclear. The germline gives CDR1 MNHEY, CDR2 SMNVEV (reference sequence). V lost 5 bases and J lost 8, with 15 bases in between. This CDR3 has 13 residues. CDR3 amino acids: CASSVFPTAEAFF. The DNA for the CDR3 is TGTGCCAGCAGTGTATTTCCAACTGCCGAAGCTTTCTTT.

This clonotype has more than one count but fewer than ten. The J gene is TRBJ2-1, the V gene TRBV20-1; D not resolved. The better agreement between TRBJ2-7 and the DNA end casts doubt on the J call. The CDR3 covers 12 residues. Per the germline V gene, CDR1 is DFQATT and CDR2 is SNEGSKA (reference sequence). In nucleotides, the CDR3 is TGCAGTGCTAGGCTGTCCTACAATGAGCAGTACTTC. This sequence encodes CSARLSYNEQYF.

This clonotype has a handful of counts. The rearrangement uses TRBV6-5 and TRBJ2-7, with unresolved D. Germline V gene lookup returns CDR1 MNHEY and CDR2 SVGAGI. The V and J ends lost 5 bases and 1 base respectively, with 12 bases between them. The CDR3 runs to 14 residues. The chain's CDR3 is CASSRSERSYEQYF. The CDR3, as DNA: TGTGCCAGCAGTCGTAGTGAGAGGTCCTACGAGCAGTACTTC.

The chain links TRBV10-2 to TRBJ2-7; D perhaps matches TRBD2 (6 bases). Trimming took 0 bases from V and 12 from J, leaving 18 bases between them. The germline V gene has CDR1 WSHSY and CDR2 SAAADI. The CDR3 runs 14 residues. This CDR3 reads CASSESEGAGNRYF. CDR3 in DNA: TGCGCCAGCAGTGAGTCGGAGGGAGCTGGGAATAGGTACTTC.

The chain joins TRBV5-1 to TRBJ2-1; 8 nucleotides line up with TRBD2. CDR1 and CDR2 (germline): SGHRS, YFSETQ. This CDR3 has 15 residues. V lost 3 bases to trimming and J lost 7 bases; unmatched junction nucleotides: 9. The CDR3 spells CASSSRAGAGNEQFF. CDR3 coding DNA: TGCGCCAGCAGCTCAAGAGCGGGAGCGGGGAATGAGCAGTTCTTC.

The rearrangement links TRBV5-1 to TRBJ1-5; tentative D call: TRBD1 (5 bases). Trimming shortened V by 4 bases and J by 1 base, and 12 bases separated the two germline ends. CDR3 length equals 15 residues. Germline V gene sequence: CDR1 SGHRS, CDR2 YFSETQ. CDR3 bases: TGCGCCAGCAGCCTCCGGGGGGACAGCAATCAGCCCCAGCATTTT. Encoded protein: CASSLRGDSNQPQHF.

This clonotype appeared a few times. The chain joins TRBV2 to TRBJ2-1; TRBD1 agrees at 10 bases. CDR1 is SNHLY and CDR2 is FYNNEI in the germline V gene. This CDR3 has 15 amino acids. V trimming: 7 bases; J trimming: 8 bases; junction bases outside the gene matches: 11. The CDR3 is CASIRPGQGSYEQFF. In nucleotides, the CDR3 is TGTGCCAGCATTCGGCCGGGACAGGGGTCTTATGAGCAGTTCTTC.

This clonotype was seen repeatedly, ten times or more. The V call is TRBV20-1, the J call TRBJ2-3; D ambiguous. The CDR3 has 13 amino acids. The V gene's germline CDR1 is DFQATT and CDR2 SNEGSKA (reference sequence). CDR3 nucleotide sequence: TGCAGCAATCGACTGGAGAACACAGATACGCAGTATTTT. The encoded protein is CSNRLENTDTQYF.

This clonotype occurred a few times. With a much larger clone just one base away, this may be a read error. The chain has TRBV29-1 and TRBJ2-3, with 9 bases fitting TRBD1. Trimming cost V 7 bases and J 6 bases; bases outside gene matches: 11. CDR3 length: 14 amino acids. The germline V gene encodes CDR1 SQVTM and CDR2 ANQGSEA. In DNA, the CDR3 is TGCAGCGCCCCCGTAGGACAGGGGTTTGATACGCAGTATTTT. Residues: CSAPVGQGFDTQYF.

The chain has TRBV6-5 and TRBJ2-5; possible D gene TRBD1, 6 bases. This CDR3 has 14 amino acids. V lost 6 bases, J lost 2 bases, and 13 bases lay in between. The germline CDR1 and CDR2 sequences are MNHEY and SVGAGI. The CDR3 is CASSKGHRQETQYF. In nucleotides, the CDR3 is TGTGCCAGCAGCAAGGGACACAGACAAGAGACCCAGTACTTC.

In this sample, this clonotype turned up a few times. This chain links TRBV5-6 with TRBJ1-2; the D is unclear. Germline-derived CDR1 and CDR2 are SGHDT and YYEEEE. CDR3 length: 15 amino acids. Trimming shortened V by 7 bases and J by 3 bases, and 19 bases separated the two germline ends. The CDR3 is CASHSESASYYGYTF. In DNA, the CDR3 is TGTGCCAGCCACAGTGAATCGGCTTCTTACTATGGCTACACCTTC.

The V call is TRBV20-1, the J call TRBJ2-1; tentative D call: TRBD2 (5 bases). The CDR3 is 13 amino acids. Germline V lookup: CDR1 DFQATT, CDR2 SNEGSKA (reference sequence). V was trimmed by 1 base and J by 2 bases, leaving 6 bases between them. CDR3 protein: CSARGTPYNEQFF. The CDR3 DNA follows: TGCAGTGCTAGAGGGACTCCCTACAATGAGCAGTTCTTC.

The CDR3 sequence is CASNTWEYLGEQFF. The CDR3 region has the DNA TGTGCCAGCAACACCTGGGAGTATTTGGGTGAGCAGTTCTTC. The chain recombines TRBV21-1 with TRBJ2-1; TRBD2 is the table's D call and was not checked against the DNA. TRBV21-1 is listed as a pseudogene. The CDR3 is made up of 14 amino acids.

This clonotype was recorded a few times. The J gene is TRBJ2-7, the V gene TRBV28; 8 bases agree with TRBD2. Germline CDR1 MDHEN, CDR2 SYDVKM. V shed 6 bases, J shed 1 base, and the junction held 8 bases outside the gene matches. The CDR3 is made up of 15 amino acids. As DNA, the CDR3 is TGTGCCAGCAGACAAGCGGGAGCGCTTTCCTACGAGCAGTACTTC. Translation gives CASRQAGALSYEQYF.

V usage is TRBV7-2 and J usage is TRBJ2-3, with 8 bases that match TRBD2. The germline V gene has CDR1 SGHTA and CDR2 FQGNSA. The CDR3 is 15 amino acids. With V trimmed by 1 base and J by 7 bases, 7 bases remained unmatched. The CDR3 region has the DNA TGTGCCAGCAGCTTAGACCGGGGGGGGCCGTATACGCAGTATTTT. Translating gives CASSLDRGGPYTQYF.

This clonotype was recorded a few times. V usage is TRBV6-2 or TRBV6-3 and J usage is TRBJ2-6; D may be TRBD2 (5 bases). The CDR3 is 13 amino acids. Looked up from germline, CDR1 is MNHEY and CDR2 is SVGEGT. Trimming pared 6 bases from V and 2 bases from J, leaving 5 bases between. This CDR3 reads CASRLAGANVLTF. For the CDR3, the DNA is TGTGCCAGCAGACTAGCTGGGGCCAACGTCCTGACTTTC.

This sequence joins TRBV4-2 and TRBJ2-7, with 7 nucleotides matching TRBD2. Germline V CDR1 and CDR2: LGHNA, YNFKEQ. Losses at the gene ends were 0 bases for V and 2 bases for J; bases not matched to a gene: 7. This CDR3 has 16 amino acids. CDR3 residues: CASSQEVASGPYEQYF. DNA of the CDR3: TGTGCCAGCAGCCAAGAGGTGGCTAGCGGTCCCTACGAGCAGTACTTC.

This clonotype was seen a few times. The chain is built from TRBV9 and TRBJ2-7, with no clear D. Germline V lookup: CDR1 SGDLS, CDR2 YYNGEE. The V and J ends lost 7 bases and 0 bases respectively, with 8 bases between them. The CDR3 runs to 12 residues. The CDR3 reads CASGRGSYEQYF. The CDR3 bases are TGTGCCAGCGGTAGAGGCTCCTACGAGCAGTACTTC.

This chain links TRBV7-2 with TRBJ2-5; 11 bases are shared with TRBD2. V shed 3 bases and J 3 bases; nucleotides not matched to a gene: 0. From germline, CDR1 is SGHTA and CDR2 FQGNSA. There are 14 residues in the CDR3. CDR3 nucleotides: TGTGCCAGCAGCTTTAGCGGGAGGGAAGAGACCCAGTACTTC. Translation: CASSFSGREETQYF.

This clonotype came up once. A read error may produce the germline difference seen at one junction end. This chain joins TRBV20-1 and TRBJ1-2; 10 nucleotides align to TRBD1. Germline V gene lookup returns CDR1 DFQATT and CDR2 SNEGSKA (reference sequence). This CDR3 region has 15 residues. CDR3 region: CSARDLGTGDYGYTF. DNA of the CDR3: TGCAGTGCTAGGGATCTTGGGACAGGGGACTACGGCTACACCTTC.

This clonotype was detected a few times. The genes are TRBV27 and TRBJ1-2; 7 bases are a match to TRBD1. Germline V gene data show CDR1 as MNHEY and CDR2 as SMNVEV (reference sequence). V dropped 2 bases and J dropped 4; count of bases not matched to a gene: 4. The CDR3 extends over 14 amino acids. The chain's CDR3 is CASSLGGTAYGYTF. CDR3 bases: TGTGCCAGCAGTTTAGGTGGGACAGCCTATGGCTACACCTTC.

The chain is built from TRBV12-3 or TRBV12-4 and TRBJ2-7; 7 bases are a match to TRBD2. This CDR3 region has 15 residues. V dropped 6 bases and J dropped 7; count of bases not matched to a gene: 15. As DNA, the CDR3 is TGTGCCAGCAGGCAACTAGCGACCTCTAACAATGAGCAGTACTTC. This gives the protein CASRQLATSNNEQYF.

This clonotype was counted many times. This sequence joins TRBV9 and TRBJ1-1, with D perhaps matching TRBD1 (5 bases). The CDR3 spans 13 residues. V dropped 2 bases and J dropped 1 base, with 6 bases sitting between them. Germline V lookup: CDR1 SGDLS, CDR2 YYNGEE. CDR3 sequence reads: CASSVQGNTEAFF. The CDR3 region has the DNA TGTGCCAGCAGCGTCCAGGGGAACACTGAAGCTTTCTTT. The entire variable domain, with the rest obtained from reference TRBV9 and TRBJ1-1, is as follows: DSGVTQTPKHLITATGQRVTLRCSPRSGDLSVYWYQQSLDQGLQFLIQYYNGEERAKGNILERFSAQQFPDLHSELNLSSLELGDSALYFCASSVQGNTEAFFGQGTRLTVV.

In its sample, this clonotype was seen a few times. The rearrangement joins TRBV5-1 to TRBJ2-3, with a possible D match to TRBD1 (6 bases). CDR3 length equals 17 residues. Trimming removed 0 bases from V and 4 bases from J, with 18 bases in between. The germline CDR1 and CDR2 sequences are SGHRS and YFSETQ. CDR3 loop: CASSLASGLGAPDTQYF. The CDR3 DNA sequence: TGCGCCAGCAGCTTGGCCTCGGGCTTGGGGGCCCCAGATACGCAGTATTTT. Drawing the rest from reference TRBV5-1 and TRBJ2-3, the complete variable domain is KAGVTQTPRYLIKTRGQQVTLSCSPISGHRSVSWYQQTPGQGLQFLFEYFSETQRNKGNFPGRFSGRQFSNSRSEMNVSTLELGDSALYLCASSLASGLGAPDTQYFGPGTRLTVL.

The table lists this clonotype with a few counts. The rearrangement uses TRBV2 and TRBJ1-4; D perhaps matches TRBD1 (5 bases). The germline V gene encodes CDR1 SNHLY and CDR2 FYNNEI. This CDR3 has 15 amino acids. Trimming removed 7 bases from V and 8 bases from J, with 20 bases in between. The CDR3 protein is CASNPRASPGEKLFF. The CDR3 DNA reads TGTGCCAGCAACCCCCGGGCGTCGCCAGGGGAAAAACTGTTTTTT.